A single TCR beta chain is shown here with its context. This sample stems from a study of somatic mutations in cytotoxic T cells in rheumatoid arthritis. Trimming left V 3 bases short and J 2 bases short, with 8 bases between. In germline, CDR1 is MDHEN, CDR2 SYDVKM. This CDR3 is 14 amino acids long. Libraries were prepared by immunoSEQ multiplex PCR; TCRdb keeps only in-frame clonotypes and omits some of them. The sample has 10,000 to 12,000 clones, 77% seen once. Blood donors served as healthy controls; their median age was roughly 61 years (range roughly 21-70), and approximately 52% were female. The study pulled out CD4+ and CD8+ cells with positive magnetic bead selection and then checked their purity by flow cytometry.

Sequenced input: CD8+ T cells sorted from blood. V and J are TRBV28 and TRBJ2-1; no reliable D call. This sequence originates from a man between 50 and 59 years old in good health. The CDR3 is CASSFPDTYNEQFF. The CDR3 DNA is TGTGCCAGCAGTTTCCCCGACACCTACAATGAGCAGTTCTTC.